This T cell receptor beta chain was captured by sequencing in a study of CD8 T cells in Susac syndrome (dated by TCRdb to between 2018 and 2020). As for the study more broadly: Repertoire sequencing was used to test whether CD8+ T cell activation and differentiation in Susac syndrome was antigen driven.

RNA was extracted with the RNeasy kit and roughly 0.45 to 1 ug was reverse transcribed using random hexamers. The immunoSEQ multiplex PCR assay, which covers 54 Vbeta and 13 Jbeta segments, was used to amplify TCR beta CDR3 regions. To correct PCR amplification bias, a synthetic template baseline was used for both primer optimization and computational correction. In the paper's pipeline: Reads were annotated to V, D and J genes per IMGT and analyzed with immunoSEQ Analyzer, keeping only productive sequences. To calculate clonality, Shannon entropy was normalized by log2 of the number of productive unique sequences and then subtracted from one. Public and private clones were assessed among the 100 most prevalent clones of each patient and control. A clone was defined as Susac-specific if it was absent from the healthy and MS cohorts, from 1052 published viral clones and from other ImmuneACCESS disease sequences. TCRdb itself trimmed the public reads at Q25 with fastp, ran MiXCR and retained productive beta chains. Each entry is one CDR3 protein sequence, shown with its most common DNA and genes. The V and J calls here are based on TCRdb, not the publication. The sample table holds approximately 180,000 distinct CDR3 sequences, of which approximately 93% were seen once. Around 0.097% of the sample is taken by the ten largest.

Peripheral blood CD8+ and CD4+ T cells from healthy donors, Susac syndrome patients and multiple sclerosis patients were profiled using high-throughput TCR beta sequencing. The multiple sclerosis controls were treatment-naive patients who had stable or active relapsing-remitting disease and met the revised McDonald criteria. Bulk CD8+ and CD4+ T cells were purified by magnetic negative isolation, while CD8+ TEMRA cells were enriched using FACS. Blood was drawn into EDTA tubes, processed within 24 hours, and PBMCs were isolated by density gradient centrifugation. PBMCs destined for TCR sequencing were cryopreserved in liquid nitrogen and later thawed in a 37 °C water bath. The sorted or isolated CD4+, CD8+ and CD8+ TEMRA cells reached a purity of at least 90%. General findings and caveats noted by the study authors: The TCR sequencing and HLA analysis was acknowledged to have included a relatively small number of individuals.

The CDR3 runs 14 residues from the cysteine to the phenylalanine. The read is trimmed to its CDR3 DNA, 42 bases read in frame from base 1. The V end loses 0 bases and the J end loses 5 bases, and a stretch of 11 bases separates them. CDR1 and CDR2 were assigned from the germline V gene (reference sequence) as LNHDA and SQIVND. About this clonotype: Its recognized antigen is unknown. Per-base quality was not reported, and no clone a single base away is much larger than it.

The rearranged segments are TRBV19 and TRBJ2-7, with the D gene not clear enough to name. This clonotype was sampled from a human donor with multiple sclerosis. Input material: CD4+ T cells from PBMCs. The CDR3 in this case is CASSIEHPRNEQYF. The DNA sequence is as follows: TGTGCCAGTAGTATAGAACATCCGCGTAACGAGCAGTACTTC.